Below are 9 T cell receptor beta chains sequenced from a single sample in a study of blood T cells in healthy people across ages (dated by TCRdb to between 2015 and 2017). The library was generated by 5' RACE. The sequencing machine was an Illumina HiSeq 2500. The second PCR ran for roughly 6 to 11 cycles and used a J-beta primer mix along with a sample-barcoded 5' primer. TCRdb took the public reads, trimmed them with fastp at Q25, ran MiXCR for clone calling and kept in-frame beta chains. Each CDR3 protein gets just one entry, which takes the most common genes and DNA from the rows behind it. The table for this sample lists over a million distinct CDR3 sequences; 20% to 25% of them were counted only once. In total, the top ten clones hold about 0.8% of the sample. These data also formed part of another study, on T cells of mothers and their children.

Sequencing was carried out using blood. These receptors came from a girl under 10 years old in good health.

This clonotype was picked up a small number of times. This chain uses TRBV7-9 with TRBJ2-7; D uncertain. Germline CDR1 reads SEHNR; CDR2 reads FQNEAQ (reference sequence). V lost 5 bases to trimming and J lost 2 bases, with 13 bases between them. The CDR3 spans 14 residues. Here the CDR3 DNA reads TGTGCCAGCAGCCCCGTCTCACGGACCTACGAGCAGTACTTC. It translates to CASSPVSRTYEQYF.

This sequence joins TRBV12-3 or TRBV12-4 and TRBJ2-1, with 7 nucleotides matching TRBD2. V lost 6 bases and J lost 10; bases outside the gene matches: 15. This CDR3 has 15 amino acids. The CDR3 here is CASSPTEAGVGEQFF. The DNA of the CDR3 is TGTGCCAGCAGCCCGACAGAGGCGGGGGTGGGCGAGCAGTTCTTC.

This chain uses TRBV4-3 with TRBJ1-5; TRBD1 agrees at 8 bases. Per germline, CDR1 LGHNA and CDR2 YSLEER. The CDR3 spans 18 residues. Unmatched junction bases numbered 10, after V lost 0 bases and J lost 3 bases. This CDR3 is CASSQDWADRVNNQPQHF. As DNA, the CDR3 is TGCGCCAGCAGCCAAGATTGGGCGGACAGGGTAAACAATCAGCCCCAGCATTTT.

This clonotype has a handful of counts. The rearrangement links TRBV25-1 to TRBJ2-1; D is possibly TRBD1 or TRBD2 (5 bases each). The J call is in doubt because the DNA end fits TRBJ2-5 better. CDR3 length equals 14 residues. CDR1 is MGHDK, CDR2 SYGVNS, per germline. The CDR3: CASSHLGDGETQYF. The CDR3 DNA sequence: TGTGCCAGCAGTCATTTGGGGGACGGGGAGACCCAGTACTTC.

The chain recombines TRBV6-1 with TRBJ1-1; tentatively, D is TRBD1 (6 bases). The CDR3 has 15 amino acids. Between the trimmed V and J ends, which lost 10 bases and 1 base, there was a span of 19 bases. Germline values: CDR1 MNHNS, CDR2 SASEGT. CDR3 nucleotides: TGTGCCATTGAGGACATGGCAGGGGCGAACACTGAAGCTTTCTTT. Translating it yields CAIEDMAGANTEAFF.

There are a few counts of this clonotype. The chain links TRBV7-2 to TRBJ2-1; 7 bases are a match to TRBD2. Unmatched junction bases numbered 9, after V lost 7 bases and J lost 12 bases. CDR1 is SGHTA and CDR2 is FQGNSA in the germline V gene. There are 12 residues in the CDR3. CDR3 DNA: TGTGCCAGCATGAGGGGCGGGGGAGTGCAGTTCTTC. Protein: CASMRGGGVQFF.

This clonotype was counted once. The chain recombines TRBV27 with TRBJ2-7; 7 nucleotides match TRBD2. Germline loops: CDR1 MNHEY, CDR2 SMNVEV (reference sequence). Trimming took 6 bases from V and 2 from J; bases not matched to a gene: 10. The CDR3 loop spans 15 amino acids. As DNA, the CDR3 is TGTGCCAGCAGCCGCTCCGGCGGGAGCACCTACGAGCAGTACTTC. As protein: CASSRSGGSTYEQYF.

The chain uses TRBV20-1 and TRBJ2-2; TRBD1 agrees at 7 bases. Germline V gene sequence: CDR1 DFQATT, CDR2 SNEGSKA (reference sequence). The ends lost 0 bases at V and 1 base at J; junction bases unmatched: 2. The CDR3 spans 15 residues. The CDR3 DNA follows: TGCAGTGCTAGAGATGGGGACAGGAACACCGGGGAGCTGTTTTTT. Translation: CSARDGDRNTGELFF.

This clonotype appeared a few times. V is TRBV11-2 and J is TRBJ2-5; no reliable D call. Germline CDR1 SGHAT, CDR2 FQNNGV. The CDR3 runs 15 residues. V was clipped by 3 bases and J by 2 bases, with 13 bases between them. CDR3 residues: CASSFQRRPQETQYF. The CDR3 nucleotides read TGTGCCAGCAGCTTTCAACGGCGGCCTCAAGAGACCCAGTACTTC.